One and the same sample provided the 27 T cell receptor beta chains below, sequenced in a study of technical replicates of blood from several donors listed by TCRdb under 2017. Libraries were constructed by the immunoSEQ multiplex PCR assay. This immuneACCESS table, as held by TCRdb, lists in-frame sequences with V and J called but not all clones. Of the missing ones, under half trace to an unresolved V gene in checked studies; the others have no known cause. Present in this sample are under 80,000 clones, approximately 96% of which were seen just once. The ten most abundant clones make up approximately 0.2% of the sample. Input material: T cells isolated from PBMCs. The receptor source for this set is a human donor in good health.

The gene calls are TRBV28 and TRBJ1-1; D might be TRBD1 (5 bases). This CDR3 contains 13 residues. Germline CDR1 is MDHEN and CDR2 is SYDVKM. The ends were cut back, 5 bases at V and 5 bases at J, with 12 bases in the middle. This chain's CDR3 is CASSRDSRTEAFF. The DNA of the CDR3 is TGTGCCAGCAGTCGAGACAGCCGGACTGAAGCTTTCTTT.

This chain joins TRBV10-3 and TRBJ2-4; TRBD2 might be the D (6 bases). Germline V lookup: CDR1 ENHRY, CDR2 SYGVKD. V dropped 4 bases and J dropped 8 bases, with 15 bases sitting between them. The CDR3 sequence is 14 residues long. CDR3 bases: TGTGCCATCAGTGTAGGCGGGAACGGGCACATTCAGTACTTC. Protein sequence: CAISVGGNGHIQYF.

A single count supports this clone. The rearrangement joins TRBV7-9 to TRBJ2-7; 7 positions agree with TRBD1. The CDR3 loop spans 14 amino acids. Germline lookup yields CDR1 SEHNR and CDR2 FQNEAQ (reference sequence). J was trimmed by 2 bases and V by 7 bases; bases with no gene match: 8. The CDR3 nucleotides are TGTGCCAGCACCCCTGGGACAGCACCCTACGAGCAGTACTTC. Translating gives CASTPGTAPYEQYF.

The chain has TRBV7-2 and TRBJ1-5; no clear D gene. The V and J ends lost 2 bases and 5 bases respectively, with 13 bases between them. CDR1 is SGHTA and CDR2 is FQGNSA in the germline V gene. CDR3 length: 15 amino acids. CDR3 sequence: CASSLFEGDYQPQHF. The CDR3 bases are TGTGCCAGCAGCTTATTCGAGGGAGACTATCAGCCCCAGCATTTT.

In its sample, this clone was seen once. This chain links TRBV5-6 with TRBJ2-7, with unresolved D. V lost 7 bases and J 0 bases, leaving 23 bases between the germline ends. The CDR3 is 17 residues long. Germline V gene lookup returns CDR1 SGHDT and CDR2 YYEEEE. This chain's CDR3 is CASAMYKRGDSSYEQYF. The CDR3 coding sequence is TGTGCCAGCGCCATGTATAAGCGTGGCGATAGCTCCTACGAGCAGTACTTC.

The chain has TRBV6-4 and TRBJ1-6; no firm D call. CDR3 length: 14 amino acids. V lost 6 bases to trimming and J lost 0 bases, with 6 bases between them. CDR1 is MRHNA, CDR2 SNTAGT, per germline. The CDR3 DNA sequence: TGTGCCAGCAGCCTAAACTCCTATAATTCACCCCTCCACTTT. This encodes CASSLNSYNSPLHF.

The chain uses TRBV5-4 and TRBJ2-5; 8 bases line up with TRBD2. Germline trimming cut 4 bases from V and 3 bases from J; bases unmatched to any gene: 5. This CDR3 region has 14 residues. CDR1 SGHNT and CDR2 YYREEE come from the germline V gene (reference sequence). The CDR3 region is CASSNELAEETQYF. The CDR3 nucleotides are TGTGCCAGCAGCAACGAACTAGCGGAAGAGACCCAGTACTTC.

The CDR3 sequence: CASSIGDEQFF. CDR3 DNA sequence: TGTGCCAGTAGTATAGGCGATGAGCAGTTCTTC. The chain carries TRBV19 and TRBJ2-1; no reliable D call. V lost 1 base and J lost 8, with 3 bases in between. This CDR3 is 11 amino acids long. Germline assignment: CDR1 LNHDA and CDR2 SQIVND (reference sequence).

This clone was recorded once. The V gene is TRBV10-1, the J gene TRBJ2-2, with D possibly being TRBD2 (6 bases). V gave up 7 bases and J gave up 7 bases, with 7 bases separating them. The CDR3 is made up of 11 amino acids. CDR1 is WNHNN and CDR2 is SYGVQD in the germline V gene (reference sequence). This chain's CDR3 is CASMEGGELFF. Written as DNA, the CDR3 is TGCGCCAGCATGGAGGGCGGGGAGCTGTTTTTT.

The V gene is TRBV10-1, the J gene TRBJ1-5, with D perhaps TRBD1 (6 bases). CDR1 WNHNN and CDR2 SYGVQD come from the germline V gene (reference sequence). CDR3 length equals 17 residues. The V and J ends lost 2 bases and 0 bases respectively, with 14 bases between them. Written as DNA, the CDR3 is TGCGCCAGCAGTGAGGCCCCGACAGGAGATAGCAATCAGCCCCAGCATTTT. Translation gives CASSEAPTGDSNQPQHF.

This rearrangement joins TRBV5-1 to TRBJ2-3, with 10 nucleotides matching TRBD1. The germline gives CDR1 SGHRS, CDR2 YFSETQ. This CDR3 is built from 16 residues. J was trimmed by 6 bases and V by 0 bases; bases with no gene match: 7. The CDR3 is CASSLAGQGPEDTQYF. CDR3 bases: TGCGCCAGCAGCTTGGCGGGACAGGGGCCCGAGGATACGCAGTATTTT.

The chain employs TRBV30 and TRBJ1-5; no clear D gene. The CDR3 has 13 amino acids. V was cut by 4 bases and J by 0 bases, with 7 bases left in between. Germline V gene sequence: CDR1 GTSNPN, CDR2 SVGIG (reference sequence). CDR3 DNA sequence: TGTGCCTGGAACCGGGATAGCAATCAGCCCCAGCATTTT. Its protein product is CAWNRDSNQPQHF.

The chain joins TRBV19 to TRBJ1-4; D call uncertain. The CDR3 has 17 residues. The V end was cut by 2 bases, the J end by 0 bases, with 13 bases between. CDR1 is LNHDA, CDR2 SQIVND, per germline (reference sequence). The CDR3 sequence is CASSICGVEPTNEKLFF. CDR3 nucleotide sequence: TGTGCCAGTAGTATATGCGGGGTCGAGCCAACTAATGAAAAACTGTTTTTT. Complete variable domain (other parts from reference TRBV19 and TRBJ1-4): DGGITQSPKYLFRKEGQNVTLSCEQNLNHDAMYWYRQDPGQGLRLIYYSQIVNDFQKGDIAEGYSVSREKKESFPLTVTSAQKNPTAFYLCASSICGVEPTNEKLFFGSGTQLSVL.

This chain joins TRBV10-3 and TRBJ2-7; 9 nucleotides line up with TRBD1. V trimming: 7 bases; J trimming: 3 bases; junction bases outside the gene matches: 7. CDR1 and CDR2 (germline): ENHRY, SYGVKD. The CDR3 length is 14 residues. The CDR3 DNA is TGTGCCATCAAAGGACAGGGGACCGTCTACGAGCAGTACTTC. Residues: CAIKGQGTVYEQYF.

The chain carries TRBV19 and TRBJ2-3; the match to TRBD2 covers 11 bases. The CDR3 length is 13 residues. Germline-derived CDR1 and CDR2 are LNHDA and SQIVND (reference sequence). V was pared by 9 bases and J by 6 bases, with 5 bases of the junction left unmatched. Here the CDR3 reads CASLAGGLDTQYF. The CDR3 DNA follows: TGTGCCAGCTTAGCGGGGGGGTTGGATACGCAGTATTTT.

DNA of the CDR3: TGTGCCTGGAGCCACCCGGGACAGGGGTACGAGCAGTACTTC. This sequence encodes CAWSHPGQGYEQYF. This chain uses TRBV30 with TRBJ2-7; 10 nucleotides agree with TRBD1. CDR3 size: 14 residues. Germline-derived CDR1 and CDR2 are GTSNPN and SVGIG (reference sequence). V dropped 3 bases and J dropped 4; count of bases not matched to a gene: 6.

The V gene is TRBV4-1, the J gene TRBJ1-5; 9 nucleotides line up with TRBD1. The germline CDR1 and CDR2 sequences are MGHRA and YSYEKL. Germline trimming cut 0 bases from V and 5 bases from J; bases unmatched to any gene: 5. The CDR3 runs to 16 residues. This CDR3 reads CASSQERGQGDQPQHF. The CDR3 DNA sequence: TGCGCCAGCAGCCAAGAACGGGGACAGGGCGATCAGCCCCAGCATTTT.

The gene calls are TRBV29-1 and TRBJ2-1; D is possibly TRBD2 (6 bases). The CDR3 contains 15 residues. The V and J ends lost 3 bases and 7 bases respectively, with 19 bases between them. In germline, CDR1 is SQVTM, CDR2 ANQGSEA. The CDR3 loop reads CSVDLDGGLDNEQFF. The CDR3 bases are TGCAGCGTTGACTTAGACGGGGGACTTGATAATGAGCAGTTCTTC.

V and J are TRBV7-2 and TRBJ1-5; possible D gene TRBD1, 5 bases. This CDR3 has 13 residues. V was pared by 3 bases and J by 4 bases, with 7 bases between. Germline V gives CDR1 SGHTA, CDR2 FQGNSA. The CDR3 coding sequence is TGTGCCAGCAGCTTCAGGGATAATCAGCCCCAGCATTTT. Its protein is CASSFRDNQPQHF.

V gene TRBV2 combines with J gene TRBJ2-3; TRBD2 agrees at 11 bases. The CDR3 runs to 16 residues. Germline V gene data show CDR1 as SNHLY and CDR2 as FYNNEI. V shed 6 bases and J 4 bases; nucleotides not matched to a gene: 9. CDR3 DNA sequence: TGTGCCAGCAGACCTCCGGGACTAGCGGATTCAGATACGCAGTATTTT. This translates into CASRPPGLADSDTQYF.

This chain links TRBV18 with TRBJ1-5, with D maybe TRBD1 (5 bases). The CDR3 runs 13 residues. CDR1 is KGHSH and CDR2 is LQKENI in the germline V gene. With 3 bases removed from V and 7 bases from J, the gap between germline ends came to 10 bases. This CDR3 reads CASSPNQGQPQHF. CDR3 bases: TGTGCCAGCTCACCGAATCAGGGACAGCCCCAGCATTTT.

The chain combines TRBV27 with TRBJ2-7; D is uncertain. V lost 6 bases to trimming and J lost 5 bases, with 14 bases between them. Germline-derived CDR1 and CDR2 are MNHEY and SMNVEV (reference sequence). This CDR3 comprises 13 residues. The CDR3 loop is CASRGLTRDEQYF. DNA for the CDR3: TGTGCCAGCAGGGGTCTTACCCGGGACGAGCAGTACTTC.

The chain couples TRBV6-1 to TRBJ2-7; a possible D gene is TRBD2 (5 bases). Trimming cost V 7 bases and J 6 bases, with 19 bases left between them. This CDR3 contains 14 residues. CDR1 and CDR2 from the germline V gene are MNHNS and SASEGT. CDR3 nucleotides: TGTGCCAGCACCCGGGCTAGCAATTCTGGCGAGCAGTACTTC. Protein: CASTRASNSGEQYF.

The CDR3 DNA reads TGTGCCAGTAGTATGAACAGGGGGCGGAACACTGAAGCTTTCTTT. This sequence encodes CASSMNRGRNTEAFF. The chain is built from TRBV19 and TRBJ1-1; the match to TRBD1 covers 9 bases. CDR1 is LNHDA, CDR2 SQIVND, per germline (reference sequence). The CDR3 runs to 15 residues. J lost 1 base, V lost 3 bases, and 3 bases had no gene match.

The rearrangement uses TRBV28 and TRBJ1-2; D gene unclear. This CDR3 comprises 14 residues. The V end lost 6 bases, the J end lost 1 base, and 12 bases lay between the germline ends. Germline lookup yields CDR1 MDHEN and CDR2 SYDVKM. The CDR3 sequence is CASSPGQNNYGYTF. The CDR3 nucleotides are TGTGCCAGCAGCCCGGGTCAGAATAACTATGGCTACACCTTC.

The chain carries TRBV2 and TRBJ1-4, with D maybe TRBD1 (5 bases). Germline V CDR1 and CDR2: SNHLY, FYNNEI. V was clipped by 3 bases and J by 3 bases, with 8 bases between them. This CDR3 is built from 14 residues. In DNA, the CDR3 is TGTGCCAGCAGTGACGGGGGGGCTAATGAAAAACTGTTTTTT. It yields the protein CASSDGGANEKLFF.

The CDR3 coding sequence is TGCAGCGTTGCAGGACTCCAAGAGACCCAGTACTTC. Translation gives CSVAGLQETQYF. The chain combines TRBV29-1 with TRBJ2-5; weak D call: TRBD2 (5 bases). Germline CDR1 reads SQVTM; CDR2 reads ANQGSEA. There are 12 residues in the CDR3. V shed 4 bases and J shed 1 base, with 7 bases lying between them.